Included here is one TCR beta chain sequence, with context. Its antigen remains unknown. Peripheral blood genomic DNA, not sorted cells or RNA, was the template. Germline V gene sequence: CDR1 SEHNR, CDR2 FQNEAQ (reference sequence). Unmatched junction bases numbered 10, after V lost 7 bases and J lost 3 bases. This CDR3 region has 16 residues. The sample is drawn from a study of T cell repertoires in aging, cancer and after chemotherapy. Study as a whole: Repeat sampling of healthy donors over several months to years showed clear clonal overlap.

Study-wide findings and caveats: Rebound thymic output was suggested by rising median generation probability during chemotherapy in each cancer cohort. Immunological memory after chemotherapy cannot be judged from the repertoire data.

A mixed TRB-A/B primer pool amplified rearranged TRB by multiplex touch-down PCR. Via MiXCR, TCRdb re-called the multiplex PCR reads, giving one row per CDR3 protein. The data show approximately 11,000 distinct CDR3 sequences, roughly two fifths seen once. The rearrangement links TRBV7-9 to TRBJ1-4; 8 bases fit TRBD1. The sample taken for sequencing was blood. The sequence derives from a human donor in good health. CDR3 DNA: TGTGCCAGCAAGGTGGCAGGGGGCTCATCTAATGAAAAACTGTTTTTT. This sequence encodes CASKVAGGSSNEKLFF. The entire variable domain, with the rest obtained from reference TRBV7-9 and TRBJ1-4, is as follows: DTGVSQNPRHKITKRGQNVTFRCDPISEHNRLYWYRQTLGQGPEFLTYFQNEAQLEKSRLLSDRFSAERPKGSFSTLEIQRTEQGDSAMYLCASKVAGGSSNEKLFFGSGTQLSVL.